This T cell receptor (beta chain) was retrieved from a study of cytomegalovirus exposure and HLA in healthy donors. Whole-study results and caveats: An observed cluster of highly shared sequence variants was recorded as a likely sequencing artifact. Previous analysis showed most TCR beta V segments were productive about 87% or about 30% of the time.

This clone was observed a single time. The antigen is undetermined. In the PCR, 60 Vbeta and 13 Jbeta primers were used. Only in-frame clones appear in the TCRdb table, and some are missing; sequencing was by immunoSEQ multiplex PCR. The sample has over 150,000 clones; around 83% are singletons. V lost 4 bases, J lost 9 bases, and 8 bases stayed unmatched. The CDR3 loop spans 14 amino acids. Germline lookup yields CDR1 MRHNA and CDR2 SNTAGT. The V and J genes are TRBV6-4 and TRBJ2-1; 8 nucleotides line up with TRBD2. This receptor was identified in a girl aged 2 to 10 in good health and CMV-seropositive. Sequencing was performed on PBMCs. The CDR3 reads CASSVESGRTEQFF. The CDR3 region has the DNA TGTGCCAGCAGTGTGGAGAGCGGGAGAACTGAGCAGTTCTTC.